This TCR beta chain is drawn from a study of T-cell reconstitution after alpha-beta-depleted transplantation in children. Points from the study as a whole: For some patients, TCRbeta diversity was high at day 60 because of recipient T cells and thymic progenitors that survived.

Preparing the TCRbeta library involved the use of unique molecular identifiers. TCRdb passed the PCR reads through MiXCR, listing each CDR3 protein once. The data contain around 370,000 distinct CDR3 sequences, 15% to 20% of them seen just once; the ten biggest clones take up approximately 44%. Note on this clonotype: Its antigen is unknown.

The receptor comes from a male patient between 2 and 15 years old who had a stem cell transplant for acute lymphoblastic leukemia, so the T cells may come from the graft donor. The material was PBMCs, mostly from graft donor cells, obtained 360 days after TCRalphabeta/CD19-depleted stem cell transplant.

In DNA, the CDR3 is TGTGCCAGCGGCAGCTTGAATCAGCCCCAGCATTTT. Amino acids: CASGSLNQPQHF. The chain joins TRBV7-9 to TRBJ1-5; D not resolved. This CDR3 is built from 12 residues. CDR1 is SEHNR, CDR2 FQNEAQ, per germline (reference sequence). V was pared by 8 bases and J by 4 bases, with 9 bases between. The variable domain in full, completed from reference TRBV7-9 and TRBJ1-5, reads DTGVSQNPRHKITKRGQNVTFRCDPISEHNRLYWYRQTLGQGPEFLTYFQNEAQLEKSRLLSDRFSAERPKGSFSTLEIQRTEQGDSAMYLCASGSLNQPQHFGDGTRLSIL.